This TCR beta chain appears in the sequencing data of a study of blood T cells in healthy people across ages. Comments on this clonotype: Its specificity is unknown.

Notes on the study in general: Since the PBMCs were unsorted, naive and antigen-experienced cells could not be conclusively compared.

J lost 1 base, V lost 6 bases, and 7 bases had no gene match. The CDR3 has 15 residues. The V gene's germline CDR1 is SNHLY and CDR2 FYNNEI. Aged roughly 6 to 100, donors were systemically healthy Caucasians from Russia. Total RNA extracted from each sample amounted to at least 5 micrograms. It was with a sample-barcoded 5' primer and a J-beta primer mix that a second PCR of roughly 7 to 12 cycles was run. TCRdb recomputed calls from the 5' RACE reads with MiXCR, one row per CDR3 protein. The profile shows 550,000 to 600,000 distinct CDR3 sequences, less than 60% of them singletons. The chain has TRBV2 and TRBJ2-3, with 7 bases matching TRBD1. The receptor was isolated from a man aged 80 or over in good health. Sequencing used blood. The CDR3 sequence: CASRADRERTDTQYF. The CDR3 DNA reads as TGTGCCAGCAGAGCCGACAGGGAACGCACAGATACGCAGTATTTT.